The source of this T cell receptor beta chain is a study of blood T cells in healthy people across ages. In this sample, this clonotype turned up many times. It was with a sample-barcoded 5' primer and a J-beta primer mix that a second PCR of roughly 6 to 12 cycles was run. TCRdb reprocessed the 5' RACE reads via MiXCR and lists one record per CDR3 protein. The sample has about 1,800,000 distinct CDR3 sequences; 28% are singletons. Germline CDR1 and CDR2: SNHLY and FYNNEI. Germline trimming cut 7 bases from V and 6 bases from J; bases unmatched to any gene: 24. The CDR3 runs to 18 residues. V usage is TRBV2 and J usage is TRBJ2-7; 7 positions agree with TRBD1. Specimen: blood. This clonotype originated in a woman aged 25-40 years in good health. CDR3 coding DNA: TGTGCCAGCAACCCCGGGACAGTTGTTGGAAAGTCAGTATCCGAGCAGTACTTC. Protein: CASNPGTVVGKSVSEQYF.